These 30 T cell receptor beta chains came from one sample sequenced in a study of blood T cell repertoires in COVID-19. The method was immunoSEQ multiplex PCR; TCRdb's version includes in-frame clones alone and lacks a portion of them. The sample holds roughly 200,000 clones, more than 80% seen once. The sample consisted of PBMCs or T cells enriched from blood (not recorded which). These receptors were taken from a woman aged 40 to 49 with acute COVID-19.

The chain recombines TRBV24-1 with TRBJ2-3, with a tentative D call TRBD1 (5 bases). Trimming took off 7 bases at V and 3 bases at J, with 7 bases between the two ends. CDR1 and CDR2 (germline): KGHDR, SFDVKD. The CDR3 is made up of 12 amino acids. The DNA of the CDR3 is TGTGCCACCAGGGACAAAACAGATACGCAGTATTTT. Protein product: CATRDKTDTQYF.

The rearrangement joins TRBV10-3 to TRBJ1-6; the D is unclear. The germline CDR1 and CDR2 sequences are ENHRY and SYGVKD. V was clipped by 3 bases and J by 6 bases, with 3 bases between them. The CDR3 runs 12 residues. CDR3 DNA sequence: TGTGCCATCAGTGACCTTAATTCACCCCTCCACTTT. Its translation is CAISDLNSPLHF.

This chain uses TRBV5-1 with TRBJ1-4, with TRBD1 identical over 7 bases. Germline V gives CDR1 SGHRS, CDR2 YFSETQ. The CDR3 contains 18 residues. J lost 3 bases, V lost 4 bases, and 15 bases had no gene match. The CDR3 here is CASSAKQGIWNANEKLFF. CDR3 in DNA: TGCGCCAGCAGCGCCAAACAGGGGATCTGGAACGCTAATGAAAAACTGTTTTTT.

The chain uses TRBV28 and TRBJ2-3; 7 bases are a match to TRBD2. This CDR3 region has 13 residues. Germline V lookup: CDR1 MDHEN, CDR2 SYDVKM. Trimming removed 3 bases from V and 3 bases from J; junction bases left unmatched: 0. DNA of the CDR3: TGTGCCAGCAGTTTGGGGGGGACAGATACGCAGTATTTT. It specifies CASSLGGTDTQYF.

V usage is TRBV4-3 and J usage is TRBJ1-2; TRBD1 agrees at 8 bases. Per the germline V gene, CDR1 is LGHNA and CDR2 is YSLEER. Trimming took 0 bases from V and 2 from J; bases not matched to a gene: 5. This CDR3 has 16 residues. The CDR3 DNA reads as TGCGCCAGCAGCCAAGATTTCAGGGGGCAAAACTATGGCTACACCTTC. Encoded protein: CASSQDFRGQNYGYTF.

The chain is built from TRBV7-3 and TRBJ1-1; no reliable D call. In germline, CDR1 is SGHTA, CDR2 FQGTGA. This CDR3 is 14 amino acids long. Trimming shortened V by 5 bases and J by 1 base, and 11 bases separated the two germline ends. In DNA form, the CDR3 reads TGTGCCAGCAGCCCCACTGAGTCGAACACTGAAGCTTTCTTT. Amino acid sequence: CASSPTESNTEAFF.

J is TRBJ2-1 and V is TRBV19, with 9 positions matching TRBD1. With V trimmed by 8 bases and J by 10 bases, 9 bases remained unmatched. The CDR3 contains 13 residues. The germline gives CDR1 LNHDA, CDR2 SQIVND (reference sequence). The CDR3 loop reads CASLDRGENEQFF. The CDR3 DNA sequence: TGTGCCAGTCTTGACAGGGGGGAGAACGAGCAGTTCTTC.

The chain recombines TRBV7-8 with TRBJ1-5; D may be TRBD1 (5 bases). The germline CDR1 and CDR2 sequences are SGHVS and FQNEAQ. The CDR3 has 14 residues. V was clipped by 8 bases and J by 2 bases, with 13 bases between them. The DNA of the CDR3 is TGTGCCAGCGGAATGGGGGGAGGCAATCAGCCCCAGCATTTT. As protein: CASGMGGGNQPQHF. The full variable domain, completed using reference TRBV7-8 and TRBJ1-5, is GAGVSQSPRYKVAKRGQDVALRCDPISGHVSLFWYQQALGQGPEFLTYFQNEAQLDKSGLPSDRFFAERPEGSVSTLKIQRTQQEDSAVYLCASGMGGGNQPQHFGDGTRLSIL.

This chain connects TRBV12-3 or TRBV12-4 to TRBJ1-2; unclear D gene. The CDR3 runs to 13 residues. The V end was cut by 4 bases, the J end by 9 bases, with 15 bases between. In DNA, the CDR3 is TGTGCCAGCAGTTCGTCTCAGCCAGGAAGCTACACCTTC. It specifies CASSSSQPGSYTF.

This rearrangement joins TRBV5-1 to TRBJ1-6; D gene uncertain. The CDR3 runs 15 residues. Trimming removed 4 bases from V and 12 bases from J, with 20 bases in between. Germline CDR1 SGHRS, CDR2 YFSETQ. Written as DNA, the CDR3 is TGCGCCAGCAGCCCACTAGTGGGTAGCAACGAACCCCTCCACTTT. Amino acid sequence: CASSPLVGSNEPLHF. The full variable domain, rest sourced from reference TRBV5-1 and TRBJ1-6, is KAGVTQTPRYLIKTRGQQVTLSCSPISGHRSVSWYQQTPGQGLQFLFEYFSETQRNKGNFPGRFSGRQFSNSRSEMNVSTLELGDSALYLCASSPLVGSNEPLHFGNGTRLTVT.

The chain recombines TRBV2 with TRBJ2-1, with D unresolved. Germline V CDR1 and CDR2: SNHLY, FYNNEI. V was cut by 8 bases and J by 1 base, with 6 bases left in between. This CDR3 region has 12 residues. The CDR3 nucleotides are TGTGCCAGCGCTATTTCCTACAATGAGCAGTTCTTC. Translation gives CASAISYNEQFF.

V gene TRBV5-6 combines with J gene TRBJ2-1; D possibly corresponds to TRBD2 (6 bases). This CDR3 comprises 12 residues. Trimming took 4 bases from V and 6 from J, leaving 8 bases between them. Germline CDR1 is SGHDT and CDR2 is YYEEEE. The CDR3 loop reads CASSRGGNEQFF. CDR3 bases: TGTGCCAGCAGCCGGGGAGGCAATGAGCAGTTCTTC.

This chain joins TRBV6-5 and TRBJ1-2, with a possible D match to TRBD1 (6 bases). V was cut by 6 bases and J by 2 bases, with 13 bases left in between. The germline gives CDR1 MNHEY, CDR2 SVGAGI. CDR3 length equals 14 residues. The CDR3 coding sequence is TGTGCCAGCAGCTCTATCGACAGGAACTATGGCTACACCTTC. This codes for CASSSIDRNYGYTF.

The CDR3 loop is CASSLVRNTQYF. In nucleotides, the CDR3 is TGTGCCAGCAGCTTAGTGCGGAATACGCAGTATTTT. The V call is TRBV11-2, the J call TRBJ2-3; D gene unclear. The CDR3 runs to 12 residues. V was cut by 1 base and J by 7 bases, with 6 bases left in between. From germline, CDR1 is SGHAT and CDR2 FQNNGV.

V is TRBV19 and J is TRBJ1-1; D perhaps matches TRBD1 (5 bases). The CDR3 sequence is 15 residues long. CDR1 is LNHDA and CDR2 is SQIVND in the germline V gene (reference sequence). The germline V and J ends were trimmed by 5 bases and 1 base, with 14 bases remaining between them. This CDR3 reads CASSWGGTRNTEAFF. The CDR3 nucleotides read TGTGCCAGTAGTTGGGGGGGAACCCGGAACACTGAAGCTTTCTTT. Full variable domain (outside the CDR3, taken from reference TRBV19 and TRBJ1-1): DGGITQSPKYLFRKEGQNVTLSCEQNLNHDAMYWYRQDPGQGLRLIYYSQIVNDFQKGDIAEGYSVSREKKESFPLTVTSAQKNPTAFYLCASSWGGTRNTEAFFGQGTRLTVV.

This clone occurred once. The DNA for the CDR3 is TGTGCCAGCAGTGAAGGTAGCGGCACGAACAATGAGCAGTTCTTC. Its translation: CASSEGSGTNNEQFF. V gene TRBV6-4 combines with J gene TRBJ2-1, with D perhaps TRBD2 (6 bases). The CDR3 runs to 15 residues. CDR1 and CDR2 (germline): MRHNA, SNTAGT. V was trimmed by 3 bases and J by 5 bases, leaving 14 bases between them.

J is TRBJ1-1 and V is TRBV6-5; D is uncertain. CDR1 and CDR2 from the germline V gene are MNHEY and SVGAGI. V was trimmed by 3 bases and J by 1 base, leaving 9 bases between them. This CDR3 has 14 residues. The CDR3 DNA follows: TGTGCCAGCAGTTATAGGAACAGGAACACTGAAGCTTTCTTT. Its translation is CASSYRNRNTEAFF.

The V call is TRBV5-6, the J call TRBJ2-1, with 7 bases matching TRBD1. The CDR3 extends over 15 amino acids. V shed 4 bases, J shed 0 bases, and the junction held 4 bases outside the gene matches. Germline V gene lookup returns CDR1 SGHDT and CDR2 YYEEEE. The CDR3 sequence is CASSPTGYSYNEQFF. Written as DNA, the CDR3 is TGTGCCAGCAGCCCGACAGGGTACTCCTACAATGAGCAGTTCTTC.

This chain connects TRBV19 to TRBJ1-5; TRBD1 aligns across 12 bases. Per the germline V gene, CDR1 is LNHDA and CDR2 is SQIVND (reference sequence). The V and J ends lost 1 base and 1 base, in that order; junction bases with no gene match: 8. CDR3 size: 19 residues. The CDR3: CASSIGPGQGAGSNQPQHF. The CDR3 nucleotides are TGTGCCAGTAGTATAGGTCCGGGACAGGGGGCTGGGAGCAATCAGCCCCAGCATTTT.

This clone has more than one count but fewer than ten. The CDR3 spells CASSYINRDEQYF. The CDR3 region has the DNA TGTGCCAGCAGTTACATAAACAGGGACGAGCAGTACTTC. The chain has TRBV6-6 and TRBJ2-7, with D possibly TRBD1 on 6 matching bases. V was shortened by 2 bases and J by 5 bases, with 10 bases between the two germline ends. Germline assignment: CDR1 MNHNY and CDR2 SVGAGI (reference sequence). The CDR3 is made up of 13 amino acids.

The sample holds one count of this clone. This chain uses TRBV7-2 with TRBJ2-5; 10 positions match TRBD1. The CDR3 covers 17 residues. The trim removed 2 bases at V and 2 bases at J, leaving 8 bases unmatched. Germline values: CDR1 SGHTA, CDR2 FQGNSA. CDR3 in amino acids: CASSLSRQGARQETQYF. DNA of the CDR3: TGTGCCAGCAGCTTATCCCGACAGGGGGCTAGGCAAGAGACCCAGTACTTC.

This clone was observed once. The genes are TRBV19 and TRBJ1-4; D gene ambiguous. The CDR3 runs 14 residues. Germline assignment: CDR1 LNHDA and CDR2 SQIVND (reference sequence). V dropped 3 bases and J dropped 0 bases, with 5 bases sitting between them. The CDR3 nucleotides are TGTGCCAGTAGTATCTCCGCAACTAATGAAAAACTGTTTTTT. It codes for CASSISATNEKLFF. The entire variable domain, with the rest obtained from reference TRBV19 and TRBJ1-4, is as follows: DGGITQSPKYLFRKEGQNVTLSCEQNLNHDAMYWYRQDPGQGLRLIYYSQIVNDFQKGDIAEGYSVSREKKESFPLTVTSAQKNPTAFYLCASSISATNEKLFFGSGTQLSVL.

The CDR3: CASSLRGGSFQGEQFF. In DNA, the CDR3 is TGCGCCAGCAGCTTGCGCGGGGGATCGTTTCAGGGTGAGCAGTTCTTC. This sequence joins TRBV5-1 and TRBJ2-1, with TRBD2 matching 7 bases. This CDR3 region has 16 residues. The V and J ends lost 1 base and 9 bases, in that order; junction bases with no gene match: 13. The germline CDR1 and CDR2 sequences are SGHRS and YFSETQ. The full variable domain, in which reference TRBV5-1 and TRBJ2-1 provide the parts outside the CDR3, is KAGVTQTPRYLIKTRGQQVTLSCSPISGHRSVSWYQQTPGQGLQFLFEYFSETQRNKGNFPGRFSGRQFSNSRSEMNVSTLELGDSALYLCASSLRGGSFQGEQFFGPGTRLTVL.

This CDR3 reads CSVVRSGGTQYF. The CDR3 DNA reads TGCAGCGTTGTTCGTTCGGGGGGTACGCAGTATTTT. The chain is built from TRBV29-1 and TRBJ2-3, with 7 nucleotides matching TRBD2. Germline CDR1 SQVTM, CDR2 ANQGSEA. The CDR3 spans 12 residues. The J segment lost 8 bases and the V segment lost 4 bases, leaving 6 bases of the junction unmatched.

This sequence joins TRBV19 and TRBJ1-2, with D possibly being TRBD1 (5 bases). The CDR3 runs 12 residues. V shed 4 bases and J shed 5 bases, with 8 bases lying between them. The V gene's germline CDR1 is LNHDA and CDR2 SQIVND (reference sequence). The CDR3 here is CASSRQTYGYTF. Here the CDR3 DNA reads TGTGCCAGTAGTAGACAGACTTATGGCTACACCTTC. Full variable domain (rest looked up from reference TRBV19 and TRBJ1-2): DGGITQSPKYLFRKEGQNVTLSCEQNLNHDAMYWYRQDPGQGLRLIYYSQIVNDFQKGDIAEGYSVSREKKESFPLTVTSAQKNPTAFYLCASSRQTYGYTFGSGTRLTVV.

This clone has a single count. The chain employs TRBV6-4 and TRBJ1-4; D call uncertain. The V and J ends lost 3 bases and 0 bases respectively, with 8 bases between them. The length of the CDR3 is 15 residues. CDR1 and CDR2 from the germline V gene are MRHNA and SNTAGT. CDR3 bases: TGTGCCAGCAGTGATAGCGGTGCAACTAATGAAAAACTGTTTTTT. Its protein is CASSDSGATNEKLFF.

This sequence joins TRBV5-1 and TRBJ1-6; the match to TRBD1 covers 8 bases. After removal of 2 bases from V and 10 bases from J, the junction contained 5 bases not matched to a gene. Germline V gene data show CDR1 as SGHRS and CDR2 as YFSETQ. The CDR3 consists of 14 residues. CDR3 bases: TGCGCCAGCAGCTTAGACAGGGGATTCTCACCCCTCCACTTT. Protein product: CASSLDRGFSPLHF.

The J gene is TRBJ1-5, the V gene TRBV30; possibly TRBD1 for D (6 bases). Germline CDR1 and CDR2: GTSNPN and SVGIG (reference sequence). This CDR3 is built from 16 residues. V lost 3 bases and J lost 3, with 18 bases in between. DNA of the CDR3: TGTGCCTGGAGCAAAGGACAGCTTCAATTCAATCAGCCCCAGCATTTT. Translated: CAWSKGQLQFNQPQHF. Full variable domain (missing parts from reference TRBV30 and TRBJ1-5): SQTIHQWPATLVQPVGSPLSLECTVEGTSNPNLYWYRQAAGRGLQLLFYSVGIGQISSEVPQNLSASRPQDRQFILSSKKLLLSDSGFYLCAWSKGQLQFNQPQHFGDGTRLSIL.

The chain links TRBV12-3 or TRBV12-4 to TRBJ1-1; the D is unclear. The CDR3 covers 12 residues. V lost 1 base and J lost 11, with 11 bases in between. CDR3 bases: TGTGCCAGCAGTTTAGGAAGGTGGGAGGCTTTCTTT. Amino acids: CASSLGRWEAFF.

CDR3 sequence: CAWTVVAGLINYGYTF. The CDR3 nucleotides read TGTGCCTGGACTGTAGTGGCGGGACTGATAAACTATGGCTACACCTTC. The chain has TRBV30 and TRBJ1-2; TRBD1 might be the D (5 bases). CDR1 GTSNPN and CDR2 SVGIG come from the germline V gene (reference sequence). The CDR3 spans 16 residues. Trimming removed 4 bases at V and 2 bases at J, with 20 bases between.